This T cell receptor (beta chain) was sequenced for a study of cytomegalovirus exposure and HLA in healthy donors. In the PCR, 60 Vbeta and 13 Jbeta primers were used. Original methodology: Later, some 79 million unique TCR beta chains were counted in an analysis, and approximately 10 million of them were shared. Here immunoSEQ multiplex PCR was the method, and the copy in TCRdb shows in-frame clones only, minus some. The V and J calls and clone size come from that table; D and trimming were worked out from the DNA. The sample has some 140,000 clones, 70% to 75% seen once; the top ten hold over 1%. CDR1 and CDR2 from the germline V gene are SNHLY and FYNNEI. V trimming: 8 bases; J trimming: 4 bases; junction bases outside the gene matches: 8. The CDR3 is made up of 15 amino acids.

The clonotype comes from a woman in her thirties or forties in good health and CMV-seronegative. The sequenced sample was PBMCs. The chain employs TRBV2 and TRBJ2-2; 9 bases align to TRBD1. The CDR3 DNA reads TGTGCCAGCGCATCACAGGGGGCAGGCACCGGGGAGCTGTTTTTT. This translates into CASASQGAGTGELFF.